This TCR beta chain came from a study of T cells in Graves' hyperthyroidism and ophthalmopathy (dated by TCRdb to between 2018 and 2020). The study in broad terms: Peripheral blood samples were taken at initial diagnosis, before any treatment was given. TCR V-J signatures able to tell the groups apart were searched for in a discovery cohort of some 97 patients, of whom more than 40 had Graves' ophthalmopathy and 57 had stable Graves' hyperthyroidism. The 75 to 100 discovery patients were divided at random into training and test sets in a 7:3 ratio. Prospective prediction of ophthalmopathy was tested in an independent validation cohort consisting of some 18 hyperthyroidism patients and 17 patients who later progressed to ophthalmopathy. After blood sampling, hyperthyroidism patients were treated with methimazole at a starting dose of 30 mg daily, and ophthalmopathy patients were treated with high-dose intravenous methylprednisolone. In addition, the study compared T-cell repertoires in thyroid tissue and in blood from several Graves' hyperthyroidism patients. TCR Vbeta CDR3 sequencing of roughly 140 peripheral blood samples (under 45 ophthalmopathy, under 80 hyperthyroidism and around 17 progressor patients) is reported in the paper. General conclusions and limits of the study: In validation, progression to ophthalmopathy was predicted by the model with 70.59% sensitivity and roughly 76% specificity, a median of about 6 months before onset. In cross-validation, a model built on a 13 V-J signature told ophthalmopathy apart from stable hyperthyroidism with 87.88% sensitivity and about 81% specificity, and in testing the same model reached 80%/75%. Sample size was not statistically predetermined, and blinding of investigators to group allocation was not performed. Most expanded thyroid clonotypes (frequency above 0.001) were also detected in blood, a finding suggesting that blood repertoires may reflect thyroid immune responses.

Ophthalmopathy patients had moderately to severely active disease, Clinical Activity Score of at least 3, NOSPECS grade of at least 4, and duration under 3 months. Any patient with an uncontrolled infection, another autoimmune disease, pregnancy or lactation was excluded. Diagnoses were based on clinical symptoms, serum thyroxine and TRAb, thyroid ultrasound and orbital computed tomography. PBMCs were isolated from approximately 10 ml of fresh peripheral blood by Ficoll-Paque density gradient centrifugation. Total RNA was extracted with Trizol reagent, and quality was checked on an Agilent 2100 Bioanalyzer. This clonotype was picked up a small number of times. The antigen this receptor binds is unknown. No much larger clone exists at a distance of one base, and base qualities are not known. At the junction V is shortened by 0 bases and J by 5 bases, with 7 bases in between. Looking up the germline V gene (reference sequence) yields CDR1 LGHDT and CDR2 YNNKEL. Inclusive of the bounding cysteine and phenylalanine, the CDR3 is 13 residues long. Of the read, only the CDR3 DNA is kept; its 39 bases are in frame from base 1.

TCR beta CDR3 regions were amplified from RNA transcripts. The TCR CDR3 was subjected to a first round of RT-PCR using the HTBI primer set and the Qiagen OneStep RT-PCR kit. Libraries were constructed in a second round of multiplex PCR, after which size selection and purification were performed. Paired-end sequencing of the libraries was performed with 100 bp reads on an Illumina HiSeq2000. For the original study's pipeline: SOAPnuke was used to process the raw data, with reads discarded if the reads contained adapters or uncalled bases, had a mean Phred below 15, or lacked an exact constant-primer or identifier match. COPE v1.2.5 was used to merge high-quality paired reads, and clonotypes were defined as unique nucleotide sequences. MiTCR v1.1 was used to align clonotypes to the IMGT TRBV, TRBD and TRBJ reference segments. Analysis was restricted to V-J combinations with a frequency above 0.0001, which covered roughly 99% of repertoires. A TCS score was defined as the ratio between F50 (clonal expansion) and ExV (chaos), using BLOSUM62-based TCRdist between CDR3 peptides within each V-J. Welch's t-statistics and random forest reduced several hundred V-J features to roughly 13, which were used in a naive Bayes classifier (R e1071). TCRdb reprocessing: public reads trimmed at Q25 with fastp, clones called with MiXCR, in-frame beta chains kept. Entries that share a CDR3 protein sequence are merged under the most common genes and DNA. TCRdb's processing, not the authors', yielded these V and J calls. In this sample the table shows under 400,000 distinct CDR3 sequences, roughly 15% of which occur a single time. About 21% of the sample goes to the ten largest clones.

This sequence originates from a woman aged 55-69 years with Graves' ophthalmopathy. Sequencing used blood. Rearrangement joined TRBV3-1 to TRBJ2-5, with no confident D gene call. The DNA sequence is given as TGTGCCAGCAGCCAAGATCTGTTCGAGACCCAGTACTTC. Its coded protein is CASSQDLFETQYF.